The source of this TCR beta chain is a study of T cell responses to AZD1222 COVID-19 vaccine. This CDR3 has 16 residues. V was trimmed by 0 bases and J by 5 bases, leaving 16 bases between them. Germline loops: CDR1 LGHNA, CDR2 YNFKEQ. This clone was counted a few times. Samples with a second dose at about 4 or about 12 weeks were pooled together. Sequencing used immunoSEQ multiplex PCR; TCRdb keeps in-frame clones, though not all of them. This sample carries 150,000 to 200,000 clones, around 90% of them seen once, and the ten largest clones take approximately 1.9%. The receptor was isolated from an adult who received the AZD1222 COVID-19 vaccine. The specimen comprised peripheral blood, sampled 28 days after the second AZD1222 dose. The chain links TRBV4-2 to TRBJ1-2; D uncertain. CDR3 bases: TGTGCCAGCAGCCAAGATGAGTGGGAGAGCGGTTATGGCTACACCTTC. This sequence encodes CASSQDEWESGYGYTF.